What follows are 14 T cell receptor beta chains derived from one specimen sequenced in a study of Ad26.COV2.S vaccination and SARS-CoV-2 variants. Here immunoSEQ multiplex PCR was the method, and the copy in TCRdb shows in-frame clones only, minus some. This table has about 280,000 clones, about 89% appearing once. The treatment is: around 19 received Ad26.COV2.S at low or high dose, single or two shots; five or six received placebo; per-sample allocation not given. On day 63 after the first injection, vaccine and placebo recipients gave samples. The material sequenced was peripheral blood, taken in a trial of Ad26.COV2.S vaccine versus placebo. The receptors were sampled from a person aged 18-65 years who received the Ad26.COV2.S COVID-19 vaccine or a placebo.

The genes are TRBV12-3 or TRBV12-4 and TRBJ2-1; no reliable D call. V shed 3 bases and J shed 2 bases, with 5 bases lying between them. The CDR3 is 13 amino acids. CDR3 nucleotides: TGTGCCAGCAGTTTTGCCCCCTACAATGAGCAGTTCTTC. This sequence encodes CASSFAPYNEQFF.

This sequence joins TRBV6-5 and TRBJ1-1; 9 bases are a match to TRBD1. V shed 5 bases, J shed 5 bases, and the junction held 6 bases outside the gene matches. The length of the CDR3 is 14 residues. Germline CDR1 MNHEY, CDR2 SVGAGI. CDR3 protein: CASSRDRVGTEAFF. The CDR3 DNA reads as TGTGCCAGCAGTCGGGACAGGGTAGGGACTGAAGCTTTCTTT.

In its sample, this clone was seen a few times. The gene calls are TRBV7-9 and TRBJ2-6; TRBD1 matches 8 bases. Germline V gene sequence: CDR1 SEHNR, CDR2 FQNEAQ (reference sequence). V was pared by 4 bases and J by 1 base, with 9 bases of the junction left unmatched. There are 18 residues in the CDR3. CDR3 sequence reads: CASSSGDRRFSGANVLTF. The CDR3 DNA is TGTGCCAGCAGCTCCGGGGACAGGCGATTTTCTGGGGCCAACGTCCTGACTTTC.

J is TRBJ2-7 and V is TRBV7-2; 10 bases align to TRBD1. Trimming at V came to 5 bases and at J to 2 bases, leaving 9 bases not matched to a gene. CDR1 and CDR2 from the germline V gene are SGHTA and FQGNSA. CDR3 length: 16 amino acids. The CDR3 DNA is TGTGCCAGCAGCCTACCTGGGACAGGGGACCCCTACGAGCAGTACTTC. The encoded protein is CASSLPGTGDPYEQYF.

A few counts support this clone. The chain carries TRBV11-2 and TRBJ2-5, with 13 bases matching TRBD2. The CDR3 has 18 amino acids. Trimming took 6 bases from V and 3 from J; bases not matched to a gene: 13. Looked up from germline, CDR1 is SGHAT and CDR2 is FQNNGV. The CDR3 nucleotides read TGTGCCAGCAGTCGATCGACACTTGGACTAGCGGGGGAAGAGACCCAGTACTTC. As protein: CASSRSTLGLAGEETQYF.

V gene TRBV9 combines with J gene TRBJ2-2, with 10 bases lining up with TRBD2. Losses at the gene ends were 5 bases for V and 7 bases for J; bases not matched to a gene: 11. The CDR3 sequence is 16 residues long. Per germline, CDR1 SGDLS and CDR2 YYNGEE. CDR3 in DNA: TGTGCCAGCAGGCCCGGGACTAGCGAGTTAGGCGGGGAGCTGTTTTTT. It encodes CASRPGTSELGGELFF.

The chain has TRBV7-2 and TRBJ2-3, with TRBD2 matching over 9 bases. Trimming removed 1 base from V and 6 bases from J; junction bases left unmatched: 11. Germline CDR1 and CDR2: SGHTA and FQGNSA. CDR3 size: 17 residues. CDR3 loop: CASSLVSASGTSDTQYF. As DNA, the CDR3 is TGTGCCAGCAGCTTAGTATCGGCTAGCGGGACCTCCGATACGCAGTATTTT.

The V call is TRBV2, the J call TRBJ1-1; D remains ambiguous. Trimming took off 4 bases at V and 1 base at J, with 7 bases between the two ends. The CDR3 is 13 amino acids. CDR1 and CDR2 from the germline V gene are SNHLY and FYNNEI. CDR3 sequence: CASSVAQNTEAFF. CDR3 bases: TGTGCCAGCAGTGTAGCACAGAACACTGAAGCTTTCTTT.

The sample holds one count of this clone. The V gene is TRBV5-4, the J gene TRBJ2-3; possibly TRBD1 for D (5 bases). With 5 bases removed from V and 3 bases from J, the gap between germline ends came to 13 bases. The CDR3 has 14 residues. Germline CDR1 and CDR2: SGHNT and YYREEE (reference sequence). The CDR3 loop is CASRERGVTDTQYF. The CDR3 nucleotides read TGTGCCAGCAGGGAAAGGGGTGTTACAGATACGCAGTATTTT.

The chain joins TRBV5-4 to TRBJ1-1, with unresolved D. Between the trimmed V and J ends, which lost 0 bases and 9 bases, there was a span of 6 bases. This CDR3 has 11 amino acids. CDR1 is SGHNT and CDR2 is YYREEE in the germline V gene (reference sequence). The CDR3 sequence is CASSLEGKAFF. In DNA, the CDR3 is TGTGCCAGCAGCTTGGAAGGGAAAGCTTTCTTT.

This chain links TRBV19 with TRBJ2-2; weak D call: TRBD1 (5 bases). CDR1 and CDR2 (germline): LNHDA, SQIVND (reference sequence). The CDR3 loop spans 14 amino acids. Trimming cost V 8 bases and J 4 bases, with 14 bases left between them. CDR3 loop: CASSPGLRTGELFF. CDR3 bases: TGTGCCAGTTCCCCAGGGCTGCGCACCGGGGAGCTGTTTTTT.

V usage is TRBV6-1 and J usage is TRBJ1-1, with a weak D call TRBD1 (5 bases). From germline, CDR1 is MNHNS and CDR2 SASEGT. V shed 2 bases and J shed 0 bases, with 13 bases lying between them. The length of the CDR3 is 16 residues. CDR3 region: CASSESAGRVNTEAFF. The CDR3 DNA reads TGTGCCAGCAGTGAATCGGCAGGGAGGGTGAACACTGAAGCTTTCTTT.

The gene calls are TRBV10-1 and TRBJ1-6; tentatively, D is TRBD1 (5 bases). Germline V lookup: CDR1 WNHNN, CDR2 SYGVQD (reference sequence). This CDR3 has 15 amino acids. V was trimmed by 0 bases and J by 8 bases, leaving 11 bases between them. In nucleotides, the CDR3 is TGCGCCAGCAGTGAGTCATGGGGCTCTGATTCACCCCTCCACTTT. It encodes CASSESWGSDSPLHF.

The CDR3 loop is CASSFGGNEQYF. CDR3 coding DNA: TGTGCCAGCAGCTTCGGGGGTAACGAGCAGTACTTC. The gene calls are TRBV11-3 and TRBJ2-7, with D possibly being TRBD2 (6 bases). CDR3 length: 12 amino acids. CDR1 SGHNT and CDR2 YENEEA come from the germline V gene. V lost 3 bases to trimming and J lost 5 bases, with 8 bases between them.